The rows below give T cell receptor beta chains drawn from one sample of a study of response to subunit inactivated influenza vaccine. TCRdb re-called the RT-PCR reads with MiXCR, one entry per CDR3 protein. The table includes roughly 170,000 distinct CDR3 sequences, around 9% detected once. This material consisted of non-naive T cells sorted from PBMCs, taken on the day of vaccination. The receptor set was obtained from a man between 45 and 60 years old who received an inactivated influenza vaccine. The CDR3 runs from the conserved cysteine through the conserved F or W. Fields, in order: V gene, D gene, J gene, clone size, CDR3 protein, CDR3 DNA. A D gene is named only where the DNA matches it firmly. Part of the rows lack a size; the others show once, few, many or a class for expanded clones.

v_gene: TRBV3-1
d_gene: .
j_gene: TRBJ1-1
abundance: many
CDR3aa: CASSQALGNTEAFF
CDR3nt: TGTGCCAGCAGCCAAGCGTTGGGGAACACTGAAGCTTTCTTT

v_gene: TRBV28
d_gene: TRBD1
j_gene: TRBJ1-1
abundance: .
CDR3aa: CASTSWDRSNTEAFF
CDR3nt: TGTGCCAGCACATCCTGGGACAGGTCGAACACTGAAGCTTTCTTT

v_gene: TRBV5-5
d_gene: .
j_gene: TRBJ1-1
abundance: many
CDR3aa: CASSLGGVNTEAFF
CDR3nt: TGTGCCAGCAGCTTAGGAGGGGTGAACACTGAAGCTTTCTTT

v_gene: TRBV5-6
d_gene: TRBD2
j_gene: TRBJ2-5
abundance: many
CDR3aa: CASSLEGTSGGTQYF
CDR3nt: TGTGCCAGCAGCTTGGAGGGGACTAGCGGAGGGACCCAGTACTTC

v_gene: TRBV5-4
d_gene: TRBD1
j_gene: TRBJ2-2
abundance: .
CDR3aa: CASSLDRGLNTGELFF
CDR3nt: TGTGCCAGCAGCCTAGACAGGGGGCTGAACACCGGGGAGCTGTTTTTT

v_gene: TRBV3-1
d_gene: .
j_gene: TRBJ1-4
abundance: .
CDR3aa: CASSQGGAAATNEKLFF
CDR3nt: TGTGCCAGCAGCCAAGGAGGGGCCGCAGCAACTAATGAAAAACTGTTTTTT

v_gene: TRBV9
d_gene: TRBD1
j_gene: TRBJ1-4
abundance: few
CDR3aa: CASSPIRDRGEKLFF
CDR3nt: TGTGCCAGCAGCCCAATTAGGGACAGGGGTGAAAAACTGTTTTTT

v_gene: TRBV27
d_gene: TRBD1
j_gene: TRBJ1-5
abundance: few
CDR3aa: CASSLRAGGLPQHF
CDR3nt: TGTGCCAGCAGTTTAAGGGCAGGGGGGTTGCCCCAGCATTTT

v_gene: TRBV2
d_gene: .
j_gene: TRBJ2-3
abundance: many
CDR3aa: CASRTRGVGDTQYF
CDR3nt: TGTGCCAGCAGGACCAGGGGAGTTGGGGATACGCAGTATTTT

v_gene: TRBV9
d_gene: .
j_gene: TRBJ1-1
abundance: few
CDR3aa: CASSVGVGPMNTEAFF
CDR3nt: TGTGCCAGCAGCGTAGGAGTTGGGCCCATGAACACTGAAGCTTTCTTT

v_gene: TRBV29-1
d_gene: TRBD1
j_gene: TRBJ1-3
abundance: many
CDR3aa: CSAQRDRTSGNTIYF
CDR3nt: TGCAGCGCCCAGAGGGACAGGACCTCTGGAAACACCATATATTTT

v_gene: TRBV9
d_gene: .
j_gene: TRBJ1-1
abundance: few
CDR3aa: CASQPLLGGPTTEAFF
CDR3nt: TGTGCCAGCCAGCCACTACTCGGGGGACCGACCACTGAAGCTTTCTTT

v_gene: TRBV6-2/TRBV6-3
d_gene: .
j_gene: TRBJ1-2
abundance: many
CDR3aa: CASSKGPVNYGYTF
CDR3nt: TGTGCCAGCAGCAAGGGACCCGTGAACTATGGCTACACCTTC

v_gene: TRBV6-1
d_gene: TRBD1
j_gene: TRBJ1-5
abundance: .
CDR3aa: CASSARTGGAGQPQHF
CDR3nt: TGTGCCAGCAGTGCTAGGACAGGGGGCGCTGGGCAGCCCCAGCATTTT

v_gene: TRBV6-2/TRBV6-3
d_gene: .
j_gene: TRBJ2-2
abundance: many
CDR3aa: CASIDRTGSGTGELFF
CDR3nt: TGTGCCAGCATTGACCGAACAGGGAGCGGCACCGGGGAGCTGTTTTTT

v_gene: TRBV20-1
d_gene: .
j_gene: TRBJ2-3
abundance: many
CDR3aa: CSAIPTTGKGSTDTQYF
CDR3nt: TGCAGTGCTATCCCAACCACAGGGAAGGGAAGCACAGATACGCAGTATTTT

v_gene: TRBV7-2
d_gene: .
j_gene: TRBJ2-7
abundance: few
CDR3aa: CASSLVAGAGDYEQYF
CDR3nt: TGTGCCAGCAGCTTAGTGGCGGGGGCTGGGGACTACGAGCAGTACTTC

v_gene: TRBV7-6
d_gene: .
j_gene: TRBJ2-7
abundance: many
CDR3aa: CASSLAAGYEQYF
CDR3nt: TGTGCCAGCAGCTTAGCTGCCGGCTACGAGCAGTACTTC

v_gene: TRBV11-3
d_gene: .
j_gene: TRBJ2-1
abundance: few
CDR3aa: CASSLGGTEQFF
CDR3nt: TGTGCCAGCAGCTTAGGCGGGACAGAGCAGTTCTTC

v_gene: TRBV29-1
d_gene: .
j_gene: TRBJ2-1
abundance: few
CDR3aa: CSVDGGRDSYNEQFF
CDR3nt: TGCAGCGTTGATGGGGGGCGAGACAGCTACAATGAGCAGTTCTTC

v_gene: TRBV3-1
d_gene: .
j_gene: TRBJ1-5
abundance: many
CDR3aa: CASSPYGQPQHF
CDR3nt: TGTGCCAGCAGCCCCTACGGTCAGCCCCAGCATTTT

v_gene: TRBV28
d_gene: TRBD2
j_gene: TRBJ2-3
abundance: .
CDR3aa: CASSKAGLAGGPVKQYF
CDR3nt: TGTGCCAGCTCCAAAGCGGGACTAGCGGGAGGGCCGGTAAAGCAGTATTTT

v_gene: TRBV4-3
d_gene: .
j_gene: TRBJ2-5
abundance: .
CDR3aa: CASSQGGAGYQETQYF
CDR3nt: TGCGCCAGCAGCCAAGGGGGGGCGGGCTACCAAGAGACCCAGTACTTC

v_gene: TRBV2
d_gene: TRBD1
j_gene: TRBJ2-1
abundance: many
CDR3aa: CASSSQGEMAEQFF
CDR3nt: TGTGCCAGCTCTAGTCAGGGGGAGATGGCTGAGCAGTTCTTC

v_gene: TRBV7-2
d_gene: TRBD2
j_gene: TRBJ2-1
abundance: many
CDR3aa: CASSLGTSGGTEQFF
CDR3nt: TGTGCCAGCAGCTTAGGGACTAGCGGGGGAACTGAGCAGTTCTTC

v_gene: TRBV5-6
d_gene: TRBD1
j_gene: TRBJ1-1
abundance: few
CDR3aa: CASSSTGVNAEAFF
CDR3nt: TGTGCCAGCAGTTCAACAGGGGTAAATGCTGAAGCTTTCTTT

v_gene: TRBV5-8
d_gene: TRBD2
j_gene: TRBJ2-1
abundance: .
CDR3aa: CASRPTSGSSYNEQFF
CDR3nt: TGTGCCAGCAGGCCAACTAGCGGGAGCTCCTACAATGAGCAGTTCTTC